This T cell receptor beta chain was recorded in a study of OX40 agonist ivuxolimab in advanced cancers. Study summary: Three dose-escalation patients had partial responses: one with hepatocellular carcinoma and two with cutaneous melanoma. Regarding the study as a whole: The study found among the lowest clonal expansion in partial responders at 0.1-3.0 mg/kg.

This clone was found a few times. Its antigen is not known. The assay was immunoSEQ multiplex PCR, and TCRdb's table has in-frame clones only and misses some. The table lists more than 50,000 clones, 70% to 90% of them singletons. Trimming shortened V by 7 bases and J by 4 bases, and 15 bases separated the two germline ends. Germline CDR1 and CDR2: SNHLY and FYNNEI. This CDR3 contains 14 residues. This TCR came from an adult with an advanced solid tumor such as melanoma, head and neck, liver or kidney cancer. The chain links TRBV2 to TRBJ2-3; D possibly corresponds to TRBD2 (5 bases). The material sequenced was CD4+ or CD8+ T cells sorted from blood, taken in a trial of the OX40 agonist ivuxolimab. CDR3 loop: CASTRDNGADTQYF. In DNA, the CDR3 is TGTGCCAGCACCCGGGATAACGGAGCAGATACGCAGTATTTT.